The entry that follows covers one T cell receptor beta chain sequence. Germline values: CDR1 SGHDT, CDR2 YYEEEE. The CDR3 sequence is 19 residues long. The V and J ends lost 4 bases and 9 bases respectively, with 32 bases between them. Sequencing used immunoSEQ multiplex PCR; TCRdb keeps in-frame clones, though not all of them. The sample holds 65,000 to 95,000 clones, 85% to 90% seen once. The sample comes from a study of OX40 agonist ivuxolimab in advanced cancers. Sampled blood was obtained at baseline, cycle 4 day 1, and cycle 7 day 1. This clonotype originated in an adult with an advanced solid tumor such as melanoma, head and neck, liver or kidney cancer. The sample here was CD4+ or CD8+ T cells sorted from blood, taken in a trial of the OX40 agonist ivuxolimab. This chain connects TRBV5-6 to TRBJ2-1; TRBD1 is a possible D gene (6 bases). CDR3 loop: CASSPTWALGTTSPGEQFF. The CDR3 DNA sequence: TGTGCCAGCAGCCCGACGTGGGCTCTAGGGACAACTTCGCCTGGTGAGCAGTTCTTC.